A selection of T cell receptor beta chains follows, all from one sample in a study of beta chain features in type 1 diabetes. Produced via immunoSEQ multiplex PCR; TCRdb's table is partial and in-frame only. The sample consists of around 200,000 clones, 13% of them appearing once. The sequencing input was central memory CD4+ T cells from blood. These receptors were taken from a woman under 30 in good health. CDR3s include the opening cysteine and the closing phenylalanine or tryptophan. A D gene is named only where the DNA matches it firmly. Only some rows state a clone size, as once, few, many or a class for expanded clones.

DNA: TGTGCCAGCAGCCTCAGGCTCGGACAGGGAGACACTGAAGCTTTCTTT
CDR3: CASSLRLGQGDTEAFF
D: TRBD1
size: many
J: TRBJ1-1
V: TRBV5-8

DNA: TGTGCCAGCTCACCTACTAGGGCCCCCGGCGATACGCAGTATTTT
CDR3: CASSPTRAPGDTQYF
D: NA
size: few
J: TRBJ2-3
V: TRBV18

DNA: TGTGCCAGCTCACCACAGGGGAGGCAGACCCAGTACTTC
CDR3: CASSPQGRQTQYF
D: NA
size: many
J: TRBJ2-5
V: TRBV18

DNA: TGCGCCAGCAGCCTACAGGGTGGCTACGAGCAGTACTTC
CDR3: CASSLQGGYEQYF
D: NA
size: few
J: TRBJ2-7
V: TRBV4-1

DNA: TGTGCCAGTACTATGAGGGACAGGGGAAACACTGAAGCTTTCTTT
CDR3: CASTMRDRGNTEAFF
D: TRBD1
size: few
J: TRBJ1-1
V: TRBV19

DNA: TGTGCCATCAGTGAGCCAGGGGGCCGGGCAGAGACCCAGTACTTC
CDR3: CAISEPGGRAETQYF
D: TRBD1
size: NA
J: TRBJ2-5
V: TRBV10-3

DNA: TGTGCCAGCAGCCCCTGGCCCGGGAGTGAAAAACTGTTTTTT
CDR3: CASSPWPGSEKLFF
D: NA
size: NA
J: TRBJ1-4
V: TRBV5-5

DNA: TGTGCCAGCAGCCAAGACAGAAACACTGAAGCTTTCTTT
CDR3: CASSQDRNTEAFF
D: NA
size: few
J: TRBJ1-1
V: TRBV11-1

DNA: TGTGCCAGTGGGTCACAGGGTTTGGGAACCGGGGAGCTGTTTTTT
CDR3: CASGSQGLGTGELFF
D: NA
size: few
J: TRBJ2-2
V: TRBV19

DNA: TGTGCCACCTCCCCCGGGACACACCAAGAGACCCAGTACTTC
CDR3: CATSPGTHQETQYF
D: NA
size: few
J: TRBJ2-5
V: TRBV18

DNA: TGCGCCAGCAGCCTACGACAGAGCTCCTACAATGAGCAGTTCTTC
CDR3: CASSLRQSSYNEQFF
D: NA
size: few
J: TRBJ2-1
V: TRBV5-1

DNA: TGTGCCAGCAGTGATCAGGGATCCTCCTACACCTTC
CDR3: CASSDQGSSYTF
D: NA
size: few
J: TRBJ1-2
V: TRBV25-1

DNA: TGTGCCAGCAGGAAGGACTTCACAGATACGCAGTATTTT
CDR3: CASRKDFTDTQYF
D: NA
size: few
J: TRBJ2-3
V: TRBV5-5

DNA: TGTGCCTGGAGAGGGACTTTCAATCAGCCCCAGCATTTT
CDR3: CAWRGTFNQPQHF
D: NA
size: few
J: TRBJ1-5
V: TRBV30

DNA: TGTGCCAGCAGCGTAGGGTTCGGAGGCACTGAAGCTTTCTTT
CDR3: CASSVGFGGTEAFF
D: NA
size: NA
J: TRBJ1-1
V: TRBV9

DNA: TGTGCCAGCTCTAAGGAGAGCACAGATACGCAGTATTTT
CDR3: CASSKESTDTQYF
D: NA
size: NA
J: TRBJ2-3
V: TRBV18

DNA: TGCAGCGTTGACTCAGATACGCAGTATTTT
CDR3: CSVDSDTQYF
D: NA
size: many
J: TRBJ2-3
V: TRBV29-1

DNA: TGTGCCAGCAGTTTATCGGCCGGGGGGCTGTGGGGGCTCTCCTACGAGCAGTACTTC
CDR3: CASSLSAGGLWGLSYEQYF
D: NA
size: few
J: TRBJ2-7
V: TRBV27

DNA: TGTGCCAGCAGTTTGAGCACGGGAGGGAACACCGGGGAGCTGTTTTTT
CDR3: CASSLSTGGNTGELFF
D: TRBD2
size: NA
J: TRBJ2-2
V: TRBV28

DNA: TGTGCCTGGACCGACTCTTCGGCGGGGCCCCAGCATTTT
CDR3: CAWTDSSAGPQHF
D: NA
size: NA
J: TRBJ1-5
V: TRBV30